This is a list of T cell receptor beta chains from one sample in a study of shared clonotypes between healthy human individuals. Data came from immunoSEQ multiplex PCR; TCRdb stores just in-frame clones and leaves some out. The sample contains around 2.1 million clones, approximately 94% of which appear only once. The source material was naive CD8+ T cells from PBMCs. These receptor sequences come from a man between 18 and 35 years old in good health. Some clones in this sample may be carry-over from other donors' samples. Each CDR3 is given with its conserved first and last residue. The D gene is left open where the match is weak. The size field is filled for only some rows; it gives once, few, many or a size class.

d_call: TRBD1; clone_size: -; j_call: TRBJ2-2; v_call: TRBV29-1; cdr3_aa: CSAQGANTGELFF; cdr3_nt: TGCAGCGCGCAGGGGGCTAACACCGGGGAGCTGTTTTTT
d_call: -; clone_size: -; j_call: TRBJ1-4; v_call: TRBV11-2; cdr3_aa: CASSLFRAANEKLFF; cdr3_nt: TGTGCCAGCAGCTTATTCAGGGCTGCTAATGAAAAACTGTTTTTT
d_call: TRBD1; clone_size: -; j_call: TRBJ2-1; v_call: TRBV5-6; cdr3_aa: CASSLGGTGEYNEQFF; cdr3_nt: TGTGCCAGCAGCTTGGGGGGGACAGGAGAATACAATGAGCAGTTCTTC
d_call: -; clone_size: -; j_call: TRBJ1-2; v_call: TRBV19; cdr3_aa: CATSPQGWETYGYTF; cdr3_nt: TGTGCCACCAGTCCCCAGGGATGGGAGACCTATGGCTACACCTTC
d_call: -; clone_size: -; j_call: TRBJ2-2; v_call: TRBV7-6; cdr3_aa: CASSLAKGGSGTGELFF; cdr3_nt: TGTGCCAGCAGCTTAGCTAAAGGGGGATCGGGCACCGGGGAGCTGTTTTTT
d_call: TRBD1; clone_size: -; j_call: TRBJ2-7; v_call: TRBV27; cdr3_aa: CASSTQGYEQYF; cdr3_nt: TGTGCCAGCAGTACACAGGGGTACGAGCAGTACTTC
d_call: -; clone_size: -; j_call: TRBJ2-3; v_call: TRBV5-1; cdr3_aa: CASSWNRAEGQYF; cdr3_nt: TGCGCCAGCAGCTGGAATAGGGCGGAGGGCCAGTATTTT
d_call: TRBD2; clone_size: -; j_call: TRBJ2-2; v_call: TRBV11-2; cdr3_aa: CASSPPSARLAVWELFF; cdr3_nt: TGTGCCAGCAGTCCCCCTTCGGCCCGACTAGCGGTGTGGGAGCTGTTTTTT
d_call: -; clone_size: -; j_call: TRBJ1-5; v_call: TRBV6-5; cdr3_aa: CASSGNSNQPQHF; cdr3_nt: TGTGCCAGCAGCGGTAATAGCAATCAGCCCCAGCATTTT
d_call: -; clone_size: -; j_call: TRBJ1-1; v_call: TRBV9; cdr3_aa: CASSLGGGTEAFF; cdr3_nt: TGTGCCAGCAGCCTCGGAGGGGGGACTGAAGCTTTCTTT
d_call: -; clone_size: -; j_call: TRBJ1-2; v_call: TRBV7-9; cdr3_aa: CASSLPRAESKGYTF; cdr3_nt: TGTGCCAGCAGCTTACCCAGGGCTGAGTCTAAGGGCTACACCTTC
d_call: -; clone_size: -; j_call: TRBJ2-7; v_call: TRBV29-1; cdr3_aa: CSVGGGSLSYEQYF; cdr3_nt: TGCAGCGTTGGCGGCGGCAGCCTCTCCTACGAGCAGTACTTC
d_call: TRBD1; clone_size: -; j_call: TRBJ2-7; v_call: TRBV7-9; cdr3_aa: CASSHGSGQGAYEQYF; cdr3_nt: TGTGCCAGCAGCCACGGATCGGGACAGGGGGCATACGAGCAGTACTTC
d_call: -; clone_size: -; j_call: TRBJ2-7; v_call: TRBV4-1; cdr3_aa: CASSPETGLVAYEQYF; cdr3_nt: TGCGCCAGCAGCCCAGAGACGGGGTTGGTAGCCTACGAGCAGTACTTC
d_call: -; clone_size: -; j_call: TRBJ2-7; v_call: TRBV5-4; cdr3_aa: CASSFGGGYEQYF; cdr3_nt: TGTGCCAGCAGCTTTGGAGGGGGCTACGAGCAGTACTTC
d_call: TRBD2; clone_size: -; j_call: TRBJ2-1; v_call: TRBV5-1; cdr3_aa: CASSLAVAGVDEQFF; cdr3_nt: TGCGCCAGCAGCTTGGCCGTCGCGGGAGTTGATGAGCAGTTCTTC
d_call: -; clone_size: -; j_call: TRBJ2-2; v_call: TRBV7-3; cdr3_aa: CASSLMPRANTGELFF; cdr3_nt: TGTGCCAGCAGCTTGATGCCAAGGGCGAACACCGGGGAGCTGTTTTTT
d_call: -; clone_size: -; j_call: TRBJ2-7; v_call: TRBV6-6; cdr3_aa: CASSYGVDYEQYF; cdr3_nt: TGTGCCAGCAGTTATGGGGTGGACTACGAGCAGTACTTC
d_call: -; clone_size: -; j_call: TRBJ2-1; v_call: TRBV18; cdr3_aa: CASPPSQGLNNEQFF; cdr3_nt: TGTGCCAGCCCCCCGTCGCAAGGACTGAACAATGAGCAGTTCTTC
d_call: TRBD2; clone_size: -; j_call: TRBJ2-1; v_call: TRBV28; cdr3_aa: CASNPLAGGVRDEQFF; cdr3_nt: TGTGCCAGCAATCCGCTAGCGGGGGGAGTTAGGGATGAGCAGTTCTTC
d_call: -; clone_size: -; j_call: TRBJ1-3; v_call: TRBV11-2; cdr3_aa: CASSPWAGTGNTIYF; cdr3_nt: TGTGCCAGCAGCCCGTGGGCAGGAACTGGAAACACCATATATTTT
d_call: TRBD1; clone_size: -; j_call: TRBJ2-7; v_call: TRBV6-6; cdr3_aa: CASSPQPGQGIEQYF; cdr3_nt: TGTGCCAGCAGTCCCCAACCGGGACAGGGCATCGAGCAGTACTTC
d_call: TRBD1; clone_size: -; j_call: TRBJ1-1; v_call: TRBV28; cdr3_aa: CASSLQGLDTEAFF; cdr3_nt: TGTGCCAGCAGTCTACAGGGGCTAGACACTGAAGCTTTCTTT
d_call: TRBD1; clone_size: -; j_call: TRBJ2-7; v_call: TRBV19; cdr3_aa: CASSTDRRVYEQYF; cdr3_nt: TGTGCCAGTAGTACGGACAGGAGAGTCTACGAGCAGTACTTC
d_call: -; clone_size: -; j_call: TRBJ2-7; v_call: TRBV2; cdr3_aa: CATEPAGLSYEQYF; cdr3_nt: TGTGCCACCGAACCAGCGGGTCTCTCCTACGAGCAGTACTTC
d_call: -; clone_size: -; j_call: TRBJ1-1; v_call: TRBV27; cdr3_aa: CASSPTVAGEAFF; cdr3_nt: TGTGCCAGCAGTCCAACAGTGGCCGGTGAAGCTTTCTTT
d_call: -; clone_size: -; j_call: TRBJ1-2; v_call: TRBV7-9; cdr3_aa: CASSPGGAYGYTF; cdr3_nt: TGTGCCAGCAGCCCAGGTGGGGCCTATGGCTACACCTTC
d_call: TRBD2; clone_size: -; j_call: TRBJ2-1; v_call: TRBV11-2; cdr3_aa: CASSPKTGLAGAFDEQFF; cdr3_nt: TGTGCCAGCAGCCCTAAAACGGGACTAGCGGGAGCGTTTGATGAGCAGTTCTTC
d_call: -; clone_size: -; j_call: TRBJ1-5; v_call: TRBV4-1; cdr3_aa: CASSQDIGVAQPQHF; cdr3_nt: TGCGCCAGCAGCCAAGATATAGGGGTGGCTCAGCCCCAGCATTTT
d_call: -; clone_size: -; j_call: TRBJ1-1; v_call: TRBV29-1; cdr3_aa: CRVDRGAGTEAFF; cdr3_nt: TGCAGGGTAGATAGAGGGGCAGGAACTGAAGCTTTCTTT
d_call: -; clone_size: few; j_call: TRBJ1-1; v_call: TRBV28; cdr3_aa: CASRLGYTEAFF; cdr3_nt: TGTGCCAGCAGGCTCGGGTACACTGAAGCTTTCTTT
d_call: TRBD1; clone_size: -; j_call: TRBJ2-7; v_call: TRBV7-6; cdr3_aa: CASSPIGGRRYF; cdr3_nt: TGTGCCAGCAGCCCTATAGGGGGCCGTCGGTACTTC
d_call: -; clone_size: -; j_call: TRBJ2-2; v_call: TRBV7-8; cdr3_aa: CASTREWVGGRTGELFF; cdr3_nt: TGTGCCAGCACCCGAGAGTGGGTGGGAGGAAGGACCGGGGAGCTGTTTTTT
d_call: -; clone_size: -; j_call: TRBJ2-5; v_call: TRBV7-9; cdr3_aa: CASSLNTDSETQYF; cdr3_nt: TGTGCCAGCAGCTTAAATACAGATAGTGAGACCCAGTACTTC
d_call: -; clone_size: -; j_call: TRBJ2-1; v_call: TRBV2; cdr3_aa: CASSEGLGNEQFF; cdr3_nt: TGTGCCAGCAGTGAAGGACTAGGGAATGAGCAGTTCTTC
d_call: TRBD1; clone_size: -; j_call: TRBJ2-7; v_call: TRBV7-9; cdr3_aa: CASSSGQAGQYF; cdr3_nt: TGTGCCAGCAGCTCCGGACAGGCGGGGCAGTACTTC
d_call: -; clone_size: -; j_call: TRBJ1-4; v_call: TRBV7-9; cdr3_aa: CASSLGGRTTNEKLFF; cdr3_nt: TGTGCCAGCAGCTTGGGGGGCAGAACAACTAATGAAAAACTGTTTTTT
d_call: -; clone_size: -; j_call: TRBJ1-2; v_call: TRBV28; cdr3_aa: CASQEQDNYGYTF; cdr3_nt: TGTGCCAGCCAAGAACAGGATAACTATGGCTACACCTTC
d_call: -; clone_size: -; j_call: TRBJ2-1; v_call: TRBV2; cdr3_aa: CASRTVRDHTNNEQFF; cdr3_nt: TGTGCCAGCCGGACTGTACGCGACCACACAAACAATGAGCAGTTCTTC
d_call: -; clone_size: -; j_call: TRBJ2-1; v_call: TRBV27; cdr3_aa: CASSSPWQGIYEQFF; cdr3_nt: TGTGCCAGCAGTTCCCCTTGGCAGGGAATCTATGAGCAGTTCTTC
d_call: -; clone_size: -; j_call: TRBJ1-2; v_call: TRBV28; cdr3_aa: CASSLRGAYYGYTF; cdr3_nt: TGTGCCAGCAGTTTAAGGGGGGCGTACTATGGCTACACCTTC